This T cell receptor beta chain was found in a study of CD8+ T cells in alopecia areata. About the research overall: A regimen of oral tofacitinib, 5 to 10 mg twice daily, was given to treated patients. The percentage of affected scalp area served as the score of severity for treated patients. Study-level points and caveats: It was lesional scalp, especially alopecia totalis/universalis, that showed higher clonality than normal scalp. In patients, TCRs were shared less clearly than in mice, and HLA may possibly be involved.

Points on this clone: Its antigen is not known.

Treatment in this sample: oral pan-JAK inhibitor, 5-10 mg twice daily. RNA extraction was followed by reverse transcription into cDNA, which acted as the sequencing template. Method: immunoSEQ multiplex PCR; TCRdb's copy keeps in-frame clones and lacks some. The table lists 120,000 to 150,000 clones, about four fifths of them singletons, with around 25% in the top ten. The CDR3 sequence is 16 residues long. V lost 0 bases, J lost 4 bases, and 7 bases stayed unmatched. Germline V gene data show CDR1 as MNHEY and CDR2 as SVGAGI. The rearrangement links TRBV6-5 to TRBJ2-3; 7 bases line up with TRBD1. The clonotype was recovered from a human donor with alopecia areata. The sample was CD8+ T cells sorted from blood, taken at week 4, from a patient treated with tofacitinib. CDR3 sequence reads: CASSYSKGDSPDTQYF. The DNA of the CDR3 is TGTGCCAGCAGTTACTCTAAGGGGGACAGCCCAGATACGCAGTATTTT.